This T cell receptor (beta chain) derives from a study of Ad26.COV2.S vaccination and SARS-CoV-2 variants. Study at large: Participants got Ad26.COV2.S intramuscularly, once or twice 56 days apart.

Profiled with immunoSEQ multiplex PCR; TCRdb holds only in-frame clones, not every one. The sample records some 240,000 clones, 70% to 90% being singletons. Of note for this clone: Its cognate antigen is unknown.

Whole-study results and caveats: Reported post-vaccination CD8+ and CD4+ T cell responses to spike showed substantial breadth.

The sample's treatment: over 15 received Ad26.COV2.S at low or high dose, single or two shots; 5 received placebo; per-sample allocation not given. After the first vaccine or placebo injection, samples were drawn on day 63. V dropped 5 bases and J dropped 4; count of bases not matched to a gene: 10. CDR1 is SGHTA, CDR2 FQGNSA, per germline. CDR3 size: 16 residues. The rearrangement joins TRBV7-2 to TRBJ1-2; the match to TRBD1 covers 10 bases. The receptor was isolated from a person aged 18-65 years who received the Ad26.COV2.S COVID-19 vaccine or a placebo. Material: peripheral blood, obtained in a trial of Ad26.COV2.S vaccine versus placebo. The CDR3 DNA follows: TGTGCCAGCAGCGTCGGGACAGGGGTTTTGGGCTATGGCTACACCTTC. This gives the protein CASSVGTGVLGYGYTF.